This T cell receptor (beta chain) comes out of a study of T cell responses to AZD1222 COVID-19 vaccine (dated by TCRdb to the early 2020s). General notes on the study: AZD1222 recipients with second doses at about 4 weeks or about 12 weeks were pooled, because spike-specific TCR depth and breadth did not differ between schedules. TCR sequencing covered fewer than 250 trial participants: 200 to 210 given two doses of AZD1222 and 26 given two doses of MenACWY control vaccine. Trial participants were enrolled by age into subgroups of 18-55, 56-69 and 70-plus years, and around 150, 29 and 61 TCR-sequenced participants, respectively, were included in these subgroups.

Study-level results and caveats: A significant rise in spike-specific TCR breadth and depth was observed after two AZD1222 doses relative to day 0 and relative to MenACWY recipients. The 56-69-year group was small, and its depth increase did not reach significance, likely because of low power. Nearly half of unique spike-specific TCRs reportedly recognized epitopes outside regions mutated in the B.1.351 and B.1.1.7 variants. Most participants were white British and females outnumbered males, and the authors suggested that clonal diversity may have been underestimated. Conclusions about previously exposed vaccinees are limited, since just 5 to 7 AZD1222 recipients were seropositive for SARS-CoV-2 at baseline. No day 14 peak-response samples were available, so repertoires were characterized only after the peak T cell response. CD4 TCRs associated with the vaccine covered the entire spike protein, and the dominant responses were in regions 160-218 and 743-854.

A word on this clone: Which antigen it targets is not known. No base-level quality is on record; no much larger clone is a single base apart.

The sample's time point label, decoded: baseline before first vaccination. The vaccinee samples were drawn from two UK trials, COV001 and COV002, one of which was a single-blind randomized controlled phase 2/3 trial testing AZD1222 (ChAdOx1 nCoV-19) in healthy adults. For TCRbeta chain sequencing, PBMC samples from trial participants were taken at day 0 and at day 28 after the second dose. The CDR3 regions of human TCRbeta chains were analyzed by immunosequencing. The paper's data handling went like this. TCRs in the repertoires were compared against a reference library of SARS-CoV-2-specific TCRs that had been generated with the MIRA antigen-specificity platform. Breadth meant the fraction of unique TCRs that were SARS-CoV-2-associated, whereas depth meant the fraction of total T cells that were SARS-CoV-2-associated. Using the MIRA data, each spike-specific TCR was mapped to the spike region that the TCR reacts to and placed in a CD4 or CD8 class. Log10-transformed breadth and depth values were compared by one-way ANOVA with Sidak's multiple comparisons tests. Drawn from immuneACCESS, this table holds only the in-frame rearrangements with V and J called that TCRdb kept. Clones are partly lost; checked studies trace under half to an unresolved V gene and leave the rest unexplained. V and J calls and clone size are as listed in that table; D and trimming were resolved from the DNA. The sample data list about 150,000 clones, and 92% of these were observed just once. The ten largest clonotypes hold around 1.6% of the sample.

The germline V gene (reference sequence) specifies LNHDA as CDR1 and SQIVND as CDR2. From the cysteine up to the phenylalanine, the CDR3 has a length of 12 residues. Just CDR3 DNA is preserved here, 36 bases in frame from base 1. Germline trimming: 9 bases from V, 2 bases from J; junction bases outside gene matches: 4. The chain was built from TRBV19 and TRBJ2-7, with TRBD2 matching 7 junction bases. This receptor was taken from an adult in good health. Source: peripheral blood, taken on day 0 of AZD1222 vaccination. The CDR3 protein sequence reads: CASRDYTYEQYF. In nucleotide form, the sequence is TGTGCCAGCAGGGACTACACCTACGAGCAGTACTTC.